These 10 T cell receptor beta chains were all obtained from the same sample, sequenced in a study of cytomegalovirus exposure and HLA in healthy donors. The study ran its PCR with 60 Vbeta and 13 Jbeta primers. Measured with immunoSEQ multiplex PCR; TCRdb has only the in-frame clones, and not every one. In the table there are approximately 190,000 clones, more than 60% of which are singletons. Material: PBMCs. These receptors all come from a woman younger than 45 in good health and CMV-seropositive.

Points on this clone: A read error may account for a junction end that differs from germline. The chain recombines TRBV7-7 with TRBJ2-2; D possibly corresponds to TRBD1 (5 bases). This CDR3 is 17 amino acids long. Germline V gives CDR1 SSHAT, CDR2 FNYEAQ (reference sequence). The CDR3 is CASSLGWGQVNTGELFF. CDR3 coding DNA: TGTGCTAGCAGCTTAGGTTGGGGCCAGGTGAACACCGGGGAGCTGTTTTTT.

This chain connects TRBV4-3 to TRBJ2-7; the D is unclear. Germline CDR1 LGHNA, CDR2 YSLEER. Between the trimmed V and J ends, which lost 1 base and 2 bases, there was a span of 6 bases. The CDR3 length is 13 residues. This chain's CDR3 is CASSQVITYEQYF. CDR3 DNA sequence: TGCGCCAGCAGCCAAGTCATCACCTACGAGCAGTACTTC.

The chain joins TRBV4-2 to TRBJ2-5, with TRBD2 matching 10 bases. CDR3 length: 17 amino acids. The V gene's germline CDR1 is LGHNA and CDR2 YNFKEQ. Trimming took 3 bases from V and 4 from J; bases not matched to a gene: 11. The CDR3 reads CASSQAPTSGEGETQYF. CDR3 nucleotides: TGTGCCAGCAGCCAGGCGCCAACTAGCGGGGAAGGAGAGACCCAGTACTTC.

The J gene is TRBJ2-6, the V gene TRBV7-8, with D unresolved. The V end lost 4 bases, the J end lost 4 bases, and 14 bases lay between the germline ends. Per the germline V gene, CDR1 is SGHVS and CDR2 is FQNEAQ. The CDR3 runs to 16 residues. This chain's CDR3 is CASSYSTPVGANVLTF. CDR3 bases: TGTGCCAGCAGCTATAGCACCCCAGTGGGGGCCAACGTCCTGACTTTC. Combining the CDR3 with reference TRBV7-8 and TRBJ2-6 gives the whole variable domain GAGVSQSPRYKVAKRGQDVALRCDPISGHVSLFWYQQALGQGPEFLTYFQNEAQLDKSGLPSDRFFAERPEGSVSTLKIQRTQQEDSAVYLCASSYSTPVGANVLTFGAGSRLTVL.

As concerns this clone: Germline is not matched at one junction end, which may reflect a read error. The chain combines TRBV6-5 with TRBJ2-1; 10 positions agree with TRBD1. In germline, CDR1 is MNHEY, CDR2 SVGAGI. The CDR3 consists of 16 residues. CDR3 nucleotides: TGTGTCAGCAGTTACTCATCCGGGACAGGGGACAATGAGCAGTTCTTC. Protein sequence: CVSSYSSGTGDNEQFF.

Written as DNA, the CDR3 is TGCGCCAGCAGCCAAGCGGGACAGGGACCTCGTGGCTACACCTTC. Its protein is CASSQAGQGPRGYTF. The chain carries TRBV4-1 and TRBJ1-2, with 9 bases aligning to TRBD1. V dropped 1 base and J dropped 7; count of bases not matched to a gene: 7. Per germline, CDR1 MGHRA and CDR2 YSYEKL. The CDR3 covers 15 residues.

CDR3 coding DNA: TGTGCCAGCAGTTCAGGCGCCATCTCCTACAATGAGCAGTTCTTC. Its translation: CASSSGAISYNEQFF. This rearrangement joins TRBV28 to TRBJ2-1; no clear D gene. Per the germline V gene, CDR1 is MDHEN and CDR2 is SYDVKM. This CDR3 comprises 15 residues. Deletions cut 4 bases from V and 0 bases from J, with 10 bases between. The variable domain in full, with the rest retrieved from reference TRBV28 and TRBJ2-1, is DVKVTQSSRYLVKRTGEKVFLECVQDMDHENMFWYRQDPGLGLRLIYFSYDVKMKEKGDIPEGYSVSREKKERFSLILESASTNQTSMYLCASSSGAISYNEQFFGPGTRLTVL.

The sample holds a few counts of this clone. The chain recombines TRBV5-1 with TRBJ1-1, with TRBD1 as a possible D gene (6 bases). Between the trimmed V and J ends, which lost 3 bases and 3 bases, there was a span of 12 bases. The CDR3 sequence is 14 residues long. The germline V gene encodes CDR1 SGHRS and CDR2 YFSETQ. The CDR3 bases are TGCGCCAGCAGCTGGAGGGGGGGTGACACTGAAGCTTTCTTT. Amino acid sequence: CASSWRGGDTEAFF.

The CDR3 protein is CASRHLHGGAETQYF. CDR3 nucleotide sequence: TGTGCCAGCAGGCACCTTCACGGGGGGGCAGAGACCCAGTACTTC. The rearrangement joins TRBV27 to TRBJ2-5; 8 positions agree with TRBD2. The ends lost 6 bases at V and 4 bases at J; junction bases unmatched: 10. Germline V gene sequence: CDR1 MNHEY, CDR2 SMNVEV (reference sequence). There are 15 residues in the CDR3.

The chain is built from TRBV30 and TRBJ2-7, with a possible D match to TRBD2 (5 bases). Germline V gene data show CDR1 as GTSNPN and CDR2 as SVGIG (reference sequence). V was shortened by 0 bases and J by 5 bases, with 11 bases between the two germline ends. The CDR3 loop spans 13 amino acids. As DNA, the CDR3 is TGTGCCTGGAGTGTAGGCCAGCGGAACGAGCAGTACTTC. Amino acids: CAWSVGQRNEQYF.